Sequencing of this TCR beta chain was carried out in a study of blood T cells in healthy people across ages. The CDR3 loop spans 13 amino acids. The authors ran a second PCR of roughly 6 to 11 cycles using a sample-barcoded 5' primer and a J-beta primer mix. Every molecule of cDNA carried a tag from a template-switch adaptor with 12 random nucleotides. One entry per CDR3 protein, called by TCRdb with MiXCR from the 5' RACE reads. This table has about 720,000 distinct CDR3 sequences, 22% appearing once. As for this clonotype: This may be a read error: a much more frequent sequence differs by one nucleotide.

The chain links TRBV12-3 or TRBV12-4 to TRBJ2-3; D may be TRBD1 (5 bases). Sequencing input: blood. This sequence originates from a man in his 70s in good health. DNA of the CDR3: TGTGCCAGCAGTTTATGGGCGACAGATGCGCAGTATTTT. Translating gives CASSLWATDAQYF.